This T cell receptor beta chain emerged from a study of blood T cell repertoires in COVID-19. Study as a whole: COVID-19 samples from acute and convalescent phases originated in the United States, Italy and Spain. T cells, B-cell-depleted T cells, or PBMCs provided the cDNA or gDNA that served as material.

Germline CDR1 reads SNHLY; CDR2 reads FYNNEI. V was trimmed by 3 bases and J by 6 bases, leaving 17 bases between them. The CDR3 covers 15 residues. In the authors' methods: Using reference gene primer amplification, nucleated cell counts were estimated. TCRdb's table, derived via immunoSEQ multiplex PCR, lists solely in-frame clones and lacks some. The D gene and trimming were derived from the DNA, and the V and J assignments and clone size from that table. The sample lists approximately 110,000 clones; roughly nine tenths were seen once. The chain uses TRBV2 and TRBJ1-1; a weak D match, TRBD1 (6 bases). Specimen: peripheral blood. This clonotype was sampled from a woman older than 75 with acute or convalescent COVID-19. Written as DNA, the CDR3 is TGTGCCAGCAGTGAGTGGGACACAGGACTCTCTGAAGCTTTCTTT. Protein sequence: CASSEWDTGLSEAFF. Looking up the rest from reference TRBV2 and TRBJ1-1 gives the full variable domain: EPEVTQTPSHQVTQMGQEVILRCVPISNHLYFYWYRQILGQKVEFLVSFYNNEISEKSEIFDDQFSVERPDGSNFTLKIRSTKLEDSAMYFCASSEWDTGLSEAFFGQGTRLTVV.